This T cell receptor beta chain was found in a study of blood T cell repertoires in COVID-19. Study details: The origin of the acute and convalescent COVID-19 samples was the United States, Italy and Spain. Nucleic acid was either cDNA or gDNA, and it came from T cells, B-cell-depleted T cells, or PBMCs.

Deletions cut 1 base from V and 0 bases from J, with 14 bases between. The CDR3 consists of 17 residues. In germline, CDR1 is SGHRS, CDR2 YFSETQ. This clone was counted only a few times. In the original analysis: By means of reference gene primer amplification, nucleated cell counts were estimated. Only in-frame clones appear in the TCRdb table, and some are missing; sequencing was by immunoSEQ multiplex PCR. V, J and clone size were drawn from that table, and D and trimming were deduced from the DNA. The table has about 42,000 clones, 86% seen once. The source of this sequence is a man in his sixties or seventies with acute or convalescent COVID-19. J is TRBJ1-3 and V is TRBV5-1; maybe TRBD1 (5 bases). Material for sequencing was peripheral blood. CDR3 sequence (DNA): TGCGCCAGCAGCTTGTCAGGGCACCTCTTCTCTGGAAACACCATATATTTT. This encodes CASSLSGHLFSGNTIYF.